The entry that follows covers one TCR beta chain sequence. The data originate from a study of blood T cell repertoires in COVID-19. Study at large: Sites across the United States, Italy and Spain contributed samples from acute and convalescent COVID-19. Nucleic acid was either cDNA or gDNA, and it came from T cells, B-cell-depleted T cells, or PBMCs.

CDR3 length: 16 residues. Germline CDR1 and CDR2: SGDLS and YYNGEE. V was clipped by 0 bases and J by 2 bases; unmatched bases: 6. In the original processing: Using reference gene primer amplification, nucleated cell counts were estimated. Using immunoSEQ multiplex PCR, the repertoire was profiled, and TCRdb retains in-frame clones only, with some absent. For V, J and clone size, that table is used; D and trimming come from the DNA. The sample includes 170,000 or so clones, around 84% of them seen just once. The rearrangement joins TRBV9 to TRBJ2-3; 7 bases line up with TRBD1. This TCR was recovered from a man aged 40-55 years with active or convalescent COVID-19. Input material: peripheral blood. CDR3 nucleotide sequence: TGTGCCAGCAGCGTAGGCGAGGGGGCAAACACAGATACGCAGTATTTT. Translation gives CASSVGEGANTDTQYF. Full variable domain (rest looked up from reference TRBV9 and TRBJ2-3): DSGVTQTPKHLITATGQRVTLRCSPRSGDLSVYWYQQSLDQGLQFLIQYYNGEERAKGNILERFSAQQFPDLHSELNLSSLELGDSALYFCASSVGEGANTDTQYFGPGTRLTVL.